This T cell receptor beta chain was found in a study of blood T cell repertoires in COVID-19. Study background: Acute-phase and convalescent COVID-19 samples originated in the United States, Italy and Spain.

In terms of age and location, participants ranged from roughly 18 to 90 years and lived in about two dozen US areas. Cohort 3 donors counted as recovered after two negative PCRs, clearance, or resolved symptoms. The protocol was immunoSEQ multiplex PCR, while the TCRdb copy is restricted to in-frame clones and leaves out a portion. The sample lists fewer than 450,000 clones; about 90% were seen once. The length of the CDR3 is 14 residues. From germline, CDR1 is KGHDR and CDR2 SFDVKD. With V trimmed by 4 bases and J by 7 bases, 5 bases remained unmatched. The V gene is TRBV24-1, the J gene TRBJ2-2; 7 nucleotides match TRBD1. The sequencing input was PBMCs or T cells enriched from blood (not recorded which). This TCR derives from a man younger than 30 who had recovered from COVID-19. DNA for the CDR3: TGTGCCACCAGTGAGAACAGGGGTTTCGGGGAGCTGTTTTTT. Translation gives CATSENRGFGELFF.